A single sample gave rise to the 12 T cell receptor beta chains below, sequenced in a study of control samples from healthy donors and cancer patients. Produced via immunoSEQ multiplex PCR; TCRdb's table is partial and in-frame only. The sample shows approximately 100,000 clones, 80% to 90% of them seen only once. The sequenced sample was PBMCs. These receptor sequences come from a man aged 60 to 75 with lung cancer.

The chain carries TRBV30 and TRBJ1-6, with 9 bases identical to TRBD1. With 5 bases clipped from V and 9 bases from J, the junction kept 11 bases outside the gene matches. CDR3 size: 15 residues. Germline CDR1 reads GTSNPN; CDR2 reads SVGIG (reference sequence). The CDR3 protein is CAWDFAGQGSSPLHF. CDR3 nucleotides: TGTGCCTGGGATTTCGCAGGACAGGGGTCTTCACCCCTCCACTTT.

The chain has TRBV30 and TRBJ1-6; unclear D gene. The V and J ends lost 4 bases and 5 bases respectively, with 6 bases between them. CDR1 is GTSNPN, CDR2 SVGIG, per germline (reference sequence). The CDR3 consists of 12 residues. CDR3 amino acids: CAWIKNNSPLHF. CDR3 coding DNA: TGTGCCTGGATTAAAAATAATTCACCCCTCCACTTT.

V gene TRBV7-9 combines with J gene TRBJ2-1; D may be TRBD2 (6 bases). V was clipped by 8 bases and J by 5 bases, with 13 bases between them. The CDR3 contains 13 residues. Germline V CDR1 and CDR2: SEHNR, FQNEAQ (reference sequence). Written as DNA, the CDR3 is TGTGCCAGCCCTAAGGAGGGCCACAATGAGCAGTTCTTC. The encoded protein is CASPKEGHNEQFF. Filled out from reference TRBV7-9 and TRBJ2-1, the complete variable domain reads DTGVSQNPRHKITKRGQNVTFRCDPISEHNRLYWYRQTLGQGPEFLTYFQNEAQLEKSRLLSDRFSAERPKGSFSTLEIQRTEQGDSAMYLCASPKEGHNEQFFGPGTRLTVL.

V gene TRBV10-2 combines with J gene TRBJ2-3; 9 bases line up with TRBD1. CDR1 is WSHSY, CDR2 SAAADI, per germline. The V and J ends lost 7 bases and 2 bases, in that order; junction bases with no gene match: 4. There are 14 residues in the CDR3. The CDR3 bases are TGCGCCAGCATGGGACAGGGAGACACAGATACGCAGTATTTT. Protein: CASMGQGDTDTQYF.

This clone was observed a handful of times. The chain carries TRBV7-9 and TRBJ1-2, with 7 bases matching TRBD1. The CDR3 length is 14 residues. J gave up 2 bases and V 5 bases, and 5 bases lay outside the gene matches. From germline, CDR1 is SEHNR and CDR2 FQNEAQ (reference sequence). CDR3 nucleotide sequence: TGTGCCAGCAGCCTTCAGACAGGGAACTATGGCTACACCTTC. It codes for CASSLQTGNYGYTF.

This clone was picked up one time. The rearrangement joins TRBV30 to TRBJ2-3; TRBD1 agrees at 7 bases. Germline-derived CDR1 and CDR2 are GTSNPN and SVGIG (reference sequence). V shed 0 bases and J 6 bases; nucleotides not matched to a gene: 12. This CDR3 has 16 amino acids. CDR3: CAWSVIWQGVVDTQYF. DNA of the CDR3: TGTGCCTGGAGTGTAATCTGGCAGGGGGTGGTTGATACGCAGTATTTT.

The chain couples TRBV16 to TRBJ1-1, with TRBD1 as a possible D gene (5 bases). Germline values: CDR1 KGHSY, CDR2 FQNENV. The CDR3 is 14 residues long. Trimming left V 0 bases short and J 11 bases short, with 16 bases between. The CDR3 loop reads CASSQSRAGPKAFF. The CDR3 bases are TGTGCCAGCAGCCAATCGAGGGCAGGGCCGAAGGCTTTCTTT.

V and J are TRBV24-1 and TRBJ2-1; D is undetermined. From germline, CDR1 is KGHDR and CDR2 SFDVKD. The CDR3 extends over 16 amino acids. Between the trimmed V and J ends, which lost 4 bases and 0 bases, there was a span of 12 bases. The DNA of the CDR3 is TGTGCCACCAGTGACCCAAGGGCAAGCTCCTACAATGAGCAGTTCTTC. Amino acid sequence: CATSDPRASSYNEQFF.

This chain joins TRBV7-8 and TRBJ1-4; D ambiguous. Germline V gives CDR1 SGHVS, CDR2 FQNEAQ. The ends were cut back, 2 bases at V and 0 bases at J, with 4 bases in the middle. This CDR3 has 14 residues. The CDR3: CASSLFATNEKLFF. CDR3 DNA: TGTGCCAGCAGCTTATTTGCAACTAATGAAAAACTGTTTTTT.

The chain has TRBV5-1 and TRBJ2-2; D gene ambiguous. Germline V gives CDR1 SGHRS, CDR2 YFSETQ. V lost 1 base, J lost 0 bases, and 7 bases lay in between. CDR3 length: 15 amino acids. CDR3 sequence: CASSLSVTNTGELFF. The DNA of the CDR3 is TGCGCCAGCAGCTTGTCAGTGACGAACACCGGGGAGCTGTTTTTT. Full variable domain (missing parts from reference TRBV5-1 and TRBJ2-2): KAGVTQTPRYLIKTRGQQVTLSCSPISGHRSVSWYQQTPGQGLQFLFEYFSETQRNKGNFPGRFSGRQFSNSRSEMNVSTLELGDSALYLCASSLSVTNTGELFFGEGSRLTVL.

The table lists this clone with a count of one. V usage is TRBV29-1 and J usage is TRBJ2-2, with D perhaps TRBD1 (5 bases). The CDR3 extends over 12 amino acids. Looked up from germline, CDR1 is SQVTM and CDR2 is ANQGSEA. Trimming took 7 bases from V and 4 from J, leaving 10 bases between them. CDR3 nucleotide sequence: TGCAGCGGGGGTAGGGGCACCGGGGAGCTGTTTTTT. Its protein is CSGGRGTGELFF.

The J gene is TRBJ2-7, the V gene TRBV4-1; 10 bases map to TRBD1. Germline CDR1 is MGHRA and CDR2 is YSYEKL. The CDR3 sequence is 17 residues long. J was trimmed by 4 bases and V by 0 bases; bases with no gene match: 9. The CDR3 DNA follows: TGCGCCAGCAGCCAAGAGGCTTCGACAGGGGGCGTTTACGAGCAGTACTTC. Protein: CASSQEASTGGVYEQYF.